The entry below describes one TCR beta chain. Germline and junction disagree at one end, which may indicate a read error. These data belong to a study of CD8+CD57+ T cells in acquired aplastic anemia. About the research overall: Sorted CD4+ and CD8+ cells gave a mean 3.2 ug DNA, range about 0.19 to 27.4 ug.

The template for TCR beta VDJ and CDR3 sequence profiling was genomic DNA. In TCRdb, the reads were re-called with MiXCR into one record per CDR3 protein. The sample records roughly 150,000 distinct CDR3 sequences, approximately 44% being singletons. CDR3 length equals 13 residues. Germline CDR1 MGHRA, CDR2 YSYEKL. The rearrangement uses TRBV4-1 and TRBJ2-1, with D unclear. This sequence originates from a human donor in good health. The sequenced material came from sorted CD4+, CD8+, or CD8+CD57+ T cells (not recorded which) from PBMCs. The CDR3 DNA follows: TGCGCCAGCAGCCAAGACAAATACAATGAGCTGTTCTTC. Its translation is CASSQDKYNELFF.